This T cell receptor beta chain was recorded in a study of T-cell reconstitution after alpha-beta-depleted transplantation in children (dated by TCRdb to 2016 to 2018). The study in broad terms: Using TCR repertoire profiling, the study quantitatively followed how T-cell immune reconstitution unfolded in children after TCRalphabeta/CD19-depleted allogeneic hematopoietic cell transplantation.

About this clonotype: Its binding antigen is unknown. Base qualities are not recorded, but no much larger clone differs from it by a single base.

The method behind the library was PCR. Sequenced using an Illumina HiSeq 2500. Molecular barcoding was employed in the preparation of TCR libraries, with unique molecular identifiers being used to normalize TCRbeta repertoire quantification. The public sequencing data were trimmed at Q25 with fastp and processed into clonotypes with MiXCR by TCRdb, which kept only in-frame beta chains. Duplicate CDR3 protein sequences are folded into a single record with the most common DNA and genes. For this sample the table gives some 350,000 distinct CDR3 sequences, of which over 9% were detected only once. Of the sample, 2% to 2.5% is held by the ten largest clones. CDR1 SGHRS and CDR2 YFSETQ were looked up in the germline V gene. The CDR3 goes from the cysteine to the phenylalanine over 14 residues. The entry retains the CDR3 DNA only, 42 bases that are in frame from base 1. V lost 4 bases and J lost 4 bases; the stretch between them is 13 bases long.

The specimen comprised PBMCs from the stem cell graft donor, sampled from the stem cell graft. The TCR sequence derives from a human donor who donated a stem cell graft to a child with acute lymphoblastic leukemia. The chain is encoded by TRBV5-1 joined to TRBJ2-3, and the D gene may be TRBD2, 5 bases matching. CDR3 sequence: CASSGESAADTQYF. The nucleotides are TGCGCCAGCAGCGGGGAGTCCGCCGCAGATACGCAGTATTTT.